A selection of T cell receptor beta chains follows, all from one sample in a study of blood T cell repertoires in COVID-19. Sequencing was performed with immunoSEQ multiplex PCR; in TCRdb, only in-frame clones are kept and a portion is missing. The repertoire includes approximately 100,000 clones, roughly 80% of them detected once, and 15% to 20% sits in the top ten. The sample was peripheral blood. These receptors came from a woman aged 60-70 years with acute or convalescent COVID-19. The CDR3 runs from the conserved cysteine through the conserved F or W. The order of the fields is CDR3 length, D gene, clone size, V gene, J gene, CDR3 protein, CDR3 DNA. A D gene is named only where the DNA matches it firmly. Only some rows state a clone size, as once, few, many or a class for expanded clones.

13	NA	NA	TRBV18	TRBJ1-5	CASSPQSDSPSNF	TGTGCCAGCTCACCACAATCCGACAGCCCCAGCAATTTT
18	NA	NA	TRBV7-5	TRBJ1-5	CARSFKPPRQGVDEPQHF	TGTGCCAGAAGCTTCAAGCCCCCTCGACAGGGAGTCGACGAGCCCCAGCATTTT
17	TRBD2	NA	TRBV5-4	TRBJ2-1	CASSLGGGSVSYNEQFF	TGTGCCAGCAGCTTGGGGGGCGGGAGTGTTTCCTACAATGAGCAGTTCTTC
14	TRBD1	NA	TRBV7-9	TRBJ2-5	CASSPGTGRETQYF	TGTGCCAGCAGCCCTGGGACAGGGAGAGAGACCCAGTACTTC
12	NA	NA	TRBV30	TRBJ2-5	CAFSTYQETQYF	TGTGCTTTTTCTACGTACCAAGAGACCCAGTACTTC
15	NA	NA	TRBV28	TRBJ2-2	CASSLYPRGTGELFF	TGTGCCAGCAGTTTATATCCCCGCGGCACCGGGGAGCTGTTTTTT
13	NA	NA	TRBV19	TRBJ2-1	CASSDQGRDEQFF	TGTGCCAGTTCCGATCAGGGGAGGGATGAGCAGTTCTTC
13	NA	NA	TRBV23-1	TRBJ1-2	CASSQSNRYGYTF	TGCGCCAGCAGTCAGAGTAACCGCTATGGCTACACCTTC
14	NA	NA	TRBV2	TRBJ1-5	CASTPTTYNQPQHF	TGTGCCAGCACCCCTACGACATACAATCAGCCCCAGCATTTT
13	NA	NA	TRBV19	TRBJ1-2	CASSRRGVYGYTF	TGTGCCAGTAGCAGGAGGGGTGTCTATGGCTACACCTTC
15	NA	NA	TRBV3-1/TRBV3-2	TRBJ1-4	CASSPTGATNEKLFF	TGTGCCAGCAGCCCTACAGGTGCAACTAATGAAAAACTGTTTTTT
13	NA	NA	TRBV18	TRBJ2-1	CASSPLVDNEQFF	TGTGCCAGCTCACCACTAGTCGACAATGAGCAGTTCTTC
15	NA	NA	TRBV3-1/TRBV3-2	TRBJ1-2	CASSQGAGPSYGYTF	TGTGCCAGCAGCCAAGGAGCAGGGCCCTCGTATGGCTACACCTTC
13	TRBD1	once	TRBV12-3/TRBV12-4	TRBJ1-1	CASSADRVSIAFF	TGTGCCAGCAGTGCGGACAGGGTGTCTATTGCTTTCTTT
16	TRBD2	NA	TRBV4-3	TRBJ2-7	CASSQDRSGRAYEQYF	TGCGCCAGCAGCCAAGATCGAAGCGGGAGGGCCTACGAGCAGTACTTC
13	TRBD2	once	TRBV10-3	TRBJ2-5	CASALAGEETQYF	TGTGCCTCGGCTCTAGCGGGGGAAGAGACCCAGTACTTC
15	TRBD1	NA	TRBV28	TRBJ2-7	CASSGRTGESYEQYF	TGTGCCAGCAGTGGCCGGACAGGGGAGTCCTACGAGCAGTACTTC
12	NA	NA	TRBV19	TRBJ1-6	CASNSYNSPLHF	TGTGCCAGTAACAGTTATAATTCACCCCTCCACTTT
16	TRBD2	few	TRBV5-1	TRBJ2-3	CASSLVLAGLTDTQYF	TGCGCCAGCAGCTTGGTGTTAGCGGGACTCACAGATACGCAGTATTTT
15	TRBD1	NA	TRBV5-4	TRBJ2-7	CASSLTGATGYEQYF	TGTGCCAGCAGCTTAACAGGGGCCACTGGCTACGAGCAGTACTTC
14	NA	NA	TRBV15	TRBJ1-5	CATSRNRNNQPQHF	TGTGCCACCAGCAGAAACAGGAATAATCAGCCCCAGCATTTT
15	TRBD1	NA	TRBV10-2	TRBJ1-4	CASSETGQGGEKLFF	TGCGCCAGCAGTGAGACCGGACAGGGGGGAGAAAAACTGTTTTTT
18	NA	NA	TRBV1	TRBJ2-5	CTSSQRRGGPGIVATQYF	TGCACCAGCAGCCAGAGGCGGGGGGGCCCTGGGATCGTAGCGACCCAGTACTTC
13	NA	few	TRBV12-3/TRBV12-4	TRBJ1-4	CASSLRDTEKLFF	TGTGCCAGCAGCCTCCGGGACACTGAAAAACTGTTTTTT
15	TRBD2	NA	TRBV7-3	TRBJ2-2	CASRPSGGSIGELFF	TGTGCCAGCCGCCCCTCCGGGGGGTCTATCGGGGAGCTGTTTTTT
14	TRBD2	NA	TRBV6-5	TRBJ2-1	CASRPGLAGREQFF	TGTGCCAGCAGGCCGGGACTAGCGGGGCGTGAGCAGTTCTTC
13	NA	NA	TRBV30	TRBJ1-2	CAWRGEGLNGYTF	TGTGCCTGGAGGGGGGAGGGGCTCAATGGCTACACCTTC
15	TRBD1	NA	TRBV10-3	TRBJ1-4	CAISADRVSNEKLFF	TGTGCCATCAGTGCCGACAGGGTATCTAATGAAAAACTGTTTTTT
14	TRBD2	NA	TRBV28	TRBJ2-5	CASSVPGLEETQYF	TGTGCCAGCAGTGTCCCGGGACTAGAGGAGACCCAGTACTTC